This is a list of T cell receptor beta chains from one sample in a study of OX40 agonist ivuxolimab in advanced cancers. TCRdb keeps only in-frame clones here, not all; method: immunoSEQ multiplex PCR. The data contain roughly 72,000 clones, 81% of them singletons. This specimen consisted of CD4+ or CD8+ T cells sorted from blood, obtained in a trial of the OX40 agonist ivuxolimab. These receptors all come from an adult with an advanced solid tumor such as melanoma, head and neck, liver or kidney cancer. Both conserved end residues are trimmed from each CDR3. Fields, in order: V gene, CDR3 protein.

v_gene: TRBV7-9; CDR3aa: ASRSIWRQTTDTQY
v_gene: TRBV27; CDR3aa: ASSLSGPYQETQY
v_gene: TRBV19; CDR3aa: ASSTGTAQF
v_gene: TRBV10-3; CDR3aa: AISEPRTGWLLY
v_gene: TRBV27; CDR3aa: ASSLIGAPYNEQF
v_gene: TRBV28; CDR3aa: ASSYPGTGVTGELF
v_gene: TRBV10-3; CDR3aa: AISVHGNTGNTIY
v_gene: TRBV29-1; CDR3aa: SVEPRGTGELGNYGYT
v_gene: TRBV2; CDR3aa: ASSEAGTRNNSPLH
v_gene: TRBV6-1; CDR3aa: ASATGSTLTYEQY
v_gene: TRBV7-9; CDR3aa: ASSPVTGTYEQY
v_gene: TRBV6-1; CDR3aa: ASSEAGLYTQY
v_gene: TRBV14; CDR3aa: ASSQGVALGETQY
v_gene: TRBV4-1; CDR3aa: ASSQDYLETQY
v_gene: TRBV7-8; CDR3aa: ASSSKSGLAEYNEQF
v_gene: TRBV6-1; CDR3aa: ASSSRDSLVDHT
v_gene: TRBV7-9; CDR3aa: ASSSGSRGYT
v_gene: TRBV5-6; CDR3aa: ASSFGMGAEAF
v_gene: TRBV15; CDR3aa: ATSRDRNTIY
v_gene: TRBV19; CDR3aa: ASRGQGIGKLF
v_gene: TRBV5-1; CDR3aa: ASSLFGSGPTYEQY
v_gene: TRBV29-1; CDR3aa: SAIGGDYGYT
v_gene: TRBV11-2; CDR3aa: ASSLMGYEQY
v_gene: TRBV30; CDR3aa: AWARTSADTQY
v_gene: TRBV7-2; CDR3aa: ASSTDYREQF
v_gene: TRBV27; CDR3aa: ASSPKYPVPTYPQETQY
v_gene: TRBV11-3; CDR3aa: ASSWGGTPSYEQY
v_gene: TRBV18; CDR3aa: ASSPGASGDTEAF
v_gene: TRBV2; CDR3aa: ASKELAGGGQETQY
v_gene: TRBV29-1; CDR3aa: SVTRGEQY
v_gene: TRBV27; CDR3aa: ASGPQGANQPQH
v_gene: TRBV30; CDR3aa: AWSGADIQY
v_gene: TRBV10-1; CDR3aa: ASQRDGAYEQY
v_gene: TRBV7-2; CDR3aa: ASSQQGAAEAF
v_gene: TRBV6-1; CDR3aa: ASRTENQPQH
v_gene: TRBV7-2; CDR3aa: ASSLRTEAF
v_gene: TRBV30; CDR3aa: AWSTGNEQF
v_gene: TRBV2; CDR3aa: ASAAGLAGAQGQF
v_gene: TRBV6-1; CDR3aa: ATGTGFSYEQY
v_gene: TRBV30; CDR3aa: AWSAQRTGTGGPDT
v_gene: TRBV5-1; CDR3aa: ASSRAGNRYQETQY
v_gene: TRBV5-4; CDR3aa: ASSFLQDRDTEAF
v_gene: TRBV30; CDR3aa: AWSLVGNSPLH
v_gene: TRBV6-5; CDR3aa: ASSPSVLGEQF
v_gene: TRBV7-9; CDR3aa: ASTVSGAGDTQY
v_gene: TRBV5-1; CDR3aa: ASSWGLADNEQF
v_gene: TRBV7-9; CDR3aa: ASSPQAVYEQY
v_gene: TRBV5-4; CDR3aa: ASSFRARGTGELF
v_gene: TRBV30; CDR3aa: AWSLGGPYSNQPQH
v_gene: TRBV27; CDR3aa: ASSFSPGSNEKLF
v_gene: TRBV5-1; CDR3aa: ASSLGLAGVGEQY
v_gene: TRBV30; CDR3aa: AWSDVGLVNYEQY
v_gene: TRBV19; CDR3aa: ASQGQNYGYT
v_gene: TRBV11-3; CDR3aa: ASSLVQGYEQY
v_gene: TRBV5-4; CDR3aa: ASSSGQDNYEQY